The subject of this entry is one T cell receptor beta chain. Antigen: not known. Donors were ostensibly healthy at sampling, although undocumented immune exposures were probable. The CDR3 loop spans 15 amino acids. Germline lookup yields CDR1 SEHNR and CDR2 FQNEAQ (reference sequence). Trimming removed 5 bases from V and 5 bases from J; junction bases left unmatched: 7. This sample was taken from a study of cytomegalovirus exposure and HLA in healthy donors. Study as a whole: Unique TCRs from HLA-typed donors, 70 million to 100 million of them, were held in an early data release.

Study findings and constraints: Segments of the TCR beta V type were, in most cases, productive about 87% or about 30% of the time in an earlier analysis.

PCR involved 60 Vbeta and 13 Jbeta primers. The repertoire was sequenced with immunoSEQ multiplex PCR; TCRdb's copy has only in-frame clones and lacks some. Of roughly 170,000 clones in the sample, roughly 80% were seen once. Specimen: PBMCs. The clonotype was recovered from a boy younger than 18 in good health and CMV-seronegative. V and J are TRBV7-9 and TRBJ2-1; 9 positions match TRBD2. CDR3 bases: TGTGCCAGCAGCCTGGGTCTAGCGGGGAACAATGAGCAGTTCTTC. Translation gives CASSLGLAGNNEQFF.